These 15 T cell receptor beta chains were all obtained from the same sample, sequenced in a study of cytomegalovirus exposure and HLA in healthy donors. Repertoires were generated with immunoSEQ multiplex PCR, while TCRdb's copy carries only in-frame clones and drops some. The repertoire includes 110,000 or so clones, less than 90% of them detected once, and 4.4% sits in the top ten. The sequenced sample was PBMCs. The receptors shown here come from a man younger than 30 in good health and CMV-seropositive.

The rearrangement links TRBV25-1 to TRBJ2-7; D possibly corresponds to TRBD1 (5 bases). Germline CDR1 is MGHDK and CDR2 is SYGVNS. This CDR3 region has 14 residues. V shed 4 bases and J shed 7 bases, with 17 bases lying between them. CDR3 protein: CASSGRWAGWEQYF. The CDR3, as DNA: TGTGCCAGCAGTGGGCGGTGGGCAGGGTGGGAGCAGTACTTC.

J is TRBJ1-1 and V is TRBV7-6; 7 nucleotides agree with TRBD1. Germline loops: CDR1 SGHVS, CDR2 FNYEAQ. Losses at the gene ends were 5 bases for V and 1 base for J; bases not matched to a gene: 13. The CDR3 is 17 residues long. CDR3 loop: CASSQIRDRVTNTEAFF. The CDR3 DNA follows: TGTGCCAGCAGCCAGATTAGAGACAGGGTGACGAACACTGAAGCTTTCTTT.

V gene TRBV6-1 combines with J gene TRBJ2-3; a weak D match, TRBD1 (6 bases). Germline CDR1 reads MNHNS; CDR2 reads SASEGT. Trimming removed 7 bases from V and 6 bases from J, with 11 bases in between. The CDR3 runs to 12 residues. The CDR3 region is CASNRAVDTQYF. CDR3 nucleotides: TGTGCCAGCAACAGGGCAGTTGATACGCAGTATTTT.

J is TRBJ2-1 and V is TRBV27; TRBD2 matches 10 bases. The CDR3 length is 16 residues. V shed 3 bases, J shed 7 bases, and the junction held 9 bases outside the gene matches. Germline CDR1 and CDR2: MNHEY and SMNVEV (reference sequence). This chain's CDR3 is CASSFSLAGIENEQFF. The DNA of the CDR3 is TGTGCCAGCAGTTTTTCACTAGCGGGGATAGAGAATGAGCAGTTCTTC.

The chain carries TRBV10-2 and TRBJ2-5; 16 positions agree with TRBD2. The CDR3 totals 16 residues. Trimming at V came to 8 bases and at J to 4 bases, leaving 7 bases not matched to a gene. Germline CDR1 is WSHSY and CDR2 is SAAADI. Here the CDR3 DNA reads TGCGCCAGCTGGGGACTAGCGGGGGGGCCGGGAGAGACCCAGTACTTC. Residues: CASWGLAGGPGETQYF.

V and J are TRBV7-9 and TRBJ1-1; 7 positions match TRBD1. Germline V gene data show CDR1 as SEHNR and CDR2 as FQNEAQ (reference sequence). This CDR3 is built from 14 residues. Unmatched junction bases numbered 8, after V lost 6 bases and J lost 4 bases. The CDR3 protein is CASRRTGGSTEAFF. For the CDR3, the DNA is TGTGCCAGCAGGAGGACAGGTGGGAGCACTGAAGCTTTCTTT.

In DNA, the CDR3 is TGTGCCAGCAGTGTCCATTTCGAGAATCAGCCCCAGCATTTT. Encoded protein: CASSVHFENQPQHF. V is TRBV6-4 and J is TRBJ1-5; D is unclear. CDR3 size: 14 residues. From germline, CDR1 is MRHNA and CDR2 SNTAGT. The V end lost 4 bases, the J end lost 4 bases, and 11 bases lay between the germline ends.

The chain uses TRBV19 and TRBJ2-5; D is perhaps TRBD2 (6 bases). V lost 3 bases to trimming and J lost 5 bases, with 16 bases between them. The CDR3 spans 15 residues. Germline CDR1 and CDR2: LNHDA and SQIVND (reference sequence). CDR3 sequence reads: CASSIQAGRRETQYF. CDR3 nucleotides: TGTGCCAGTAGTATTCAGGCAGGGAGGAGGGAGACCCAGTACTTC. Variable domain in full (rest from reference TRBV19 and TRBJ2-5): DGGITQSPKYLFRKEGQNVTLSCEQNLNHDAMYWYRQDPGQGLRLIYYSQIVNDFQKGDIAEGYSVSREKKESFPLTVTSAQKNPTAFYLCASSIQAGRRETQYFGPGTRLLVL.

This sequence joins TRBV7-8 and TRBJ2-2, with 8 bases lining up with TRBD2. Trimming cost V 1 base and J 2 bases; bases outside gene matches: 3. The CDR3 contains 16 residues. CDR1 is SGHVS and CDR2 is FQNEAQ in the germline V gene. DNA for the CDR3: TGTGCCAGCAGCTTAGAGCTAGCGGGTAACACCGGGGAGCTGTTTTTT. It is translated as CASSLELAGNTGELFF.

This clone was observed a handful of times. The rearrangement links TRBV5-1 to TRBJ1-6; the match to TRBD1 covers 9 bases. This CDR3 is built from 15 residues. The V gene end was trimmed by 4 bases and the J gene end by 5 bases; junction bases not matched to a gene: 4. The germline CDR1 and CDR2 sequences are SGHRS and YFSETQ. This CDR3 reads CASSLGQGNNSPLHF. CDR3 coding DNA: TGCGCCAGCAGCCTGGGACAGGGAAATAATTCACCCCTCCACTTT.

J is TRBJ1-2 and V is TRBV18; perhaps TRBD1 as D (6 bases). The germline CDR1 and CDR2 sequences are KGHSH and LQKENI. This CDR3 spans 14 amino acids. Trimming pared 4 bases from V and 4 bases from J, leaving 13 bases between. Here the CDR3 DNA reads TGTGCCAGCTCACACAGGGATTATTTCTATGGCTACACCTTC. As protein: CASSHRDYFYGYTF.

This chain uses TRBV7-8 with TRBJ1-2; perhaps TRBD1 as D (6 bases). V lost 1 base to trimming and J lost 1 base, with 16 bases between them. The CDR3 runs to 17 residues. CDR1 SGHVS and CDR2 FQNEAQ come from the germline V gene. Here the CDR3 reads CASSLGIWQGHNYGYTF. CDR3 DNA sequence: TGTGCCAGCAGCTTAGGAATATGGCAGGGACATAACTATGGCTACACCTTC.

V is TRBV5-5 and J is TRBJ2-7; 10 bases map to TRBD1. Germline values: CDR1 SGHKS, CDR2 YYEKEE (reference sequence). CDR3 length: 15 residues. Germline trimming cut 3 bases from V and 2 bases from J; bases unmatched to any gene: 5. The CDR3 DNA reads as TGTGCCAGCAGCTCACGACAGGGGGCGACCTACGAGCAGTACTTC. Translated: CASSSRQGATYEQYF.

The CDR3 nucleotides are TGCGCCAGCAGCTTATACTCGACTAGCGGGGGTCCCCCGAGCTCCTACGAGCAGTACTTC. Amino acids: CASSLYSTSGGPPSSYEQYF. V and J are TRBV5-1 and TRBJ2-7; 12 nucleotides line up with TRBD2. Germline V gene sequence: CDR1 SGHRS, CDR2 YFSETQ. Trimming cost V 2 bases and J 0 bases; bases outside gene matches: 15. This CDR3 region has 20 residues.

The CDR3 DNA reads as TGCGCCAGCAGCCACCCGGGGGCAGGGGGAACTGGGGCCAACGTCCTGACTTTC. This codes for CASSHPGAGGTGANVLTF. The chain has TRBV4-1 and TRBJ2-6; maybe TRBD1 (7 bases). Germline CDR1 reads MGHRA; CDR2 reads YSYEKL. This CDR3 region has 18 residues. Trimming removed 3 bases from V and 2 bases from J, with 17 bases in between.